The rows below give T cell receptor beta chains drawn from one sample of a study of blood T cell repertoires in COVID-19. Profiled with immunoSEQ multiplex PCR; TCRdb holds only in-frame clones, not every one. The table lists approximately 170,000 clones, around 83% of them singletons. Sequences were obtained from peripheral blood. These receptors were obtained from a woman in her 70s with COVID-19, enrolled during active disease. Both conserved end residues are part of each CDR3. D genes are given only for firm matches. Clone size is not always given. Where it is, it says once, few, many or a class for expanded clones.

clone_size,j_call,v_call,d_call,cdr3_nt,cdr3_aa
-,TRBJ1-1,TRBV9,TRBD1,TGTGCCAGCAGCAGCTCCCAGACAGGGGGCACTGAAGCTTTCTTT,CASSSSQTGGTEAFF
-,TRBJ1-5,TRBV5-1,-,TGCGCCAGCAGCTTGGGGCAGAGCAATCAGCCCCAGCATTTT,CASSLGQSNQPQHF
-,TRBJ2-3,TRBV7-2,TRBD1,TGTGCCAGCAGCTTATTATACAGGGGGCAGGCAGATACGCAGTATTTT,CASSLLYRGQADTQYF
once,TRBJ1-2,TRBV6-6,TRBD1,TGTGCCAGCAGTTATCCGGACAGGAACTATGGCTACACCTTC,CASSYPDRNYGYTF
-,TRBJ1-1,TRBV5-1,-,TGCGCCAGCAGCTTTACGGGGATAATGAACACTGAAGCTTTCTTT,CASSFTGIMNTEAFF
-,TRBJ1-1,TRBV6-5,TRBD1,TGTGCCAGCAGTTACTCCTTCGCAGGGGGTAACACTGAAGCTTTCTTT,CASSYSFAGGNTEAFF
-,TRBJ1-5,TRBV19,TRBD1,TGTGCCAGTAAGCCCCAGGTAGGGGGCTTCCGTCAGCCCCAGCATTTT,CASKPQVGGFRQPQHF
-,TRBJ1-4,TRBV4-3,TRBD1,TGCGCCAGCAGCCCAGAACAGGGGGCGGTTTCCAAACTGTTTTTT,CASSPEQGAVSKLFF
once,TRBJ1-1,TRBV11-2,TRBD1,TGTGCCAGCAGCCCCCGGGACAGGGTCATGAACACTGAAGCTTTCTTT,CASSPRDRVMNTEAFF
many,TRBJ2-6,TRBV7-9,-,TGTGCCAGCAGCTTAGACGGAGGGGCGGCTGCTCGGTCCAACGTCCTGACTTTC,CASSLDGGAAARSNVLTF
-,TRBJ2-1,TRBV7-3,TRBD2,TGTGCCAGCAGCTCGGGACTAGCCTACAATGAGCAGTTCTTC,CASSSGLAYNEQFF
-,TRBJ2-3,TRBV5-1,TRBD1,TGCGCCAGCAGCTTGGAAGGACAGGGGCCCTACTACACAGATACGCAGTATTTT,CASSLEGQGPYYTDTQYF
-,TRBJ2-2,TRBV24-1,TRBD1,TGTGCCACCAGTGACCGGACAGGGGGAAACACCGGGGAGCTGTTTTTT,CATSDRTGGNTGELFF
few,TRBJ2-5,TRBV2,-,TGTGCCAGCTGCCTACAGGGAGGGCAAGAGACCCAGTACTTC,CASCLQGGQETQYF
-,TRBJ1-4,TRBV27,-,TGTGCCAGCAAGAGGCTTGCAACTAATGAAAAACTGTTTTTT,CASKRLATNEKLFF
-,TRBJ2-7,TRBV3-1/TRBV3-2,TRBD2,TGTGCCAGCAGCACCCGGGAAAAGCGGGATAAGGACGAGCAGTACTTC,CASSTREKRDKDEQYF
once,TRBJ2-1,TRBV6-1,TRBD2,TGTGCCAGCAGTGAAAACGGCGGGAGTTCCTACAATGAGCAGTTCTTC,CASSENGGSSYNEQFF
-,TRBJ2-3,TRBV30,TRBD2,TGTGCCTGGAGTATGGGACTAGCCTTAGATACGCAGTATTTT,CAWSMGLALDTQYF
-,TRBJ1-2,TRBV6-5,TRBD1,TGTGCCAGCACAATGACAGGGAAAGATGGCTACACCTTC,CASTMTGKDGYTF
-,TRBJ2-1,TRBV14,-,TGTGCCAGCAGCCTCCGGCAAGCGGTGTTTTCCTCCTACAATGAGCAGTTCTTC,CASSLRQAVFSSYNEQFF
-,TRBJ2-1,TRBV5-4,-,TGTGCCAGCAGCCCTGCGGGCTCCTACAATGAGCAGTTCTTC,CASSPAGSYNEQFF
-,TRBJ2-1,TRBV9,-,TGTGCCAGCAGCGTAGGCTATCTGAACAATGAGCAGTTCTTC,CASSVGYLNNEQFF
-,TRBJ2-7,TRBV7-2,TRBD1,TGTGCCAGCAGCCGGGGACAGGGCCACGAGCAGTACTTC,CASSRGQGHEQYF
-,TRBJ1-2,TRBV3-1/TRBV3-2,TRBD1,TGTGCCAGCAGCCAAGGGACAGGGCCTCCTAACTATGGCTACACCTTC,CASSQGTGPPNYGYTF
-,TRBJ2-1,TRBV5-1,-,TGCGCCAGCAGCTTGGCCGGGCCAGGGGTAAATGAGCAGTTCTTC,CASSLAGPGVNEQFF
-,TRBJ1-2,TRBV7-9,-,TGTGCCAGCAGCTTAGTAGAGGACACCTTC,CASSLVEDTF
-,TRBJ2-1,TRBV10-3,TRBD2,TGTGCCAACTCGAGAGGGCTAGCGGGAGGGTCGGATAATGAGCAGTTCTTC,CANSRGLAGGSDNEQFF
-,TRBJ2-1,TRBV19,TRBD2,TGTGCCAGTAGTACGCCTGTAGCGGGAGTGGACAATGAGCAGTTCTTC,CASSTPVAGVDNEQFF
-,TRBJ2-1,TRBV7-2,TRBD1,TGTGCCAGCAGCCCCAGGGGACAGGTATACAATGAGCAGTTCTTC,CASSPRGQVYNEQFF
-,TRBJ2-1,TRBV5-4,TRBD2,TGTGCCAGCAACCAGGAGGGACTAGCGGGAATGAGGAATGAGCAGTTCTTC,CASNQEGLAGMRNEQFF
-,TRBJ2-3,TRBV6-5,-,TGTGCCAGCAGTCCTAGCACAGATACGCAGTATTTT,CASSPSTDTQYF
-,TRBJ1-1,TRBV25-1,-,TGTGCCAGCACCAGGGACTCTTCTTACACTGAAGCTTTCTTT,CASTRDSSYTEAFF
-,TRBJ1-6,TRBV27,-,TGTGCCAGCGGAGTATCACCCCTCCACTTT,CASGVSPLHF
-,TRBJ1-5,TRBV15,-,TGTGCCACCAGCAGAGGTGGCGGGACGCAGCCCCAGCATTTT,CATSRGGGTQPQHF
-,TRBJ2-1,TRBV27,-,TGTGCCAGCAGTCCCCGGGGATTAGGGGGTAATGAGCAGTTCTTC,CASSPRGLGGNEQFF
once,TRBJ1-4,TRBV5-1,TRBD1,TGCGCCAGCAGCTTGGGGGACAGGGAGGGCGAAAAACTGTTTTTT,CASSLGDREGEKLFF
-,TRBJ1-2,TRBV6-5,-,TGTGCCAGCAGGGACTCTATCCATGGCTACACCTTC,CASRDSIHGYTF
-,TRBJ1-6,TRBV19,TRBD1,TGTGCCAGTAGTCCACCGGGACAGAATAATTCACCCCTCCACTTT,CASSPPGQNNSPLHF
-,TRBJ2-2,TRBV7-2,TRBD2,TGTGCCAGCAGCTTAGGTCTACTAGCGGGAGATACCGGGGAGCTGTTTTTT,CASSLGLLAGDTGELFF
-,TRBJ2-5,TRBV2,TRBD2,TGTGCCAGCAAGGCGGGAGGTTCTGAGACCCAGTACTTC,CASKAGGSETQYF
-,TRBJ2-3,TRBV3-1/TRBV3-2,-,TGTGCCAGCAGGAAACGGGATACGCAGTATTTT,CASRKRDTQYF
-,TRBJ1-2,TRBV5-6,-,TGTGCCAGCAGCTTGGCGGCGGTCACGAGGCATGGCTACACCTTC,CASSLAAVTRHGYTF
few,TRBJ2-2,TRBV4-3,TRBD2,TGCGCCAGCAGCCAAGCGGGAGGGAACACCGGGGAGCTGTTTTTT,CASSQAGGNTGELFF
-,TRBJ2-2,TRBV27,-,TGTGCCAGCAGTTTACCCGGAGCGAACACCGGGGAGCTGTTTTTT,CASSLPGANTGELFF
-,TRBJ1-2,TRBV5-4,-,TGTGCCAGCAGCTTGAAGGGGCAGAGGTCTGGCTACACCTTC,CASSLKGQRSGYTF
-,TRBJ2-2,TRBV11-3,-,TGTGCCAGCAGCCCCCAACTGGGGGGCACCGGGGAGCTGTTTTTT,CASSPQLGGTGELFF
-,TRBJ1-1,TRBV5-1,-,TGCGCCAGCAGCTTGTCCTTGGGCAGGAAAACCGAAGCTTTCTTT,CASSLSLGRKTEAFF
-,TRBJ2-3,TRBV2,TRBD2,TGTGCCAGCAGAGTTAGCGGGAGTTCAGATACGCAGTATTTT,CASRVSGSSDTQYF
-,TRBJ2-7,TRBV12-3/TRBV12-4,-,TGTGCCAGCAGTTTCCAGTTCGAGCAGTACTTC,CASSFQFEQYF
-,TRBJ2-4,TRBV7-2,-,TGTGCCAGCAGTCAGACGGGGACTCCGGTAGACATTCAGTACTTC,CASSQTGTPVDIQYF
-,TRBJ2-7,TRBV20-1,-,TGCAGTGCTAGAACCCAGTTCGAGCAGTACTTC,CSARTQFEQYF
few,TRBJ2-7,TRBV5-1,TRBD1,TGCGCCAGCAGCTTGGGGGCAGGGGGTTCTTCCTACGAGCAGTACTTC,CASSLGAGGSSYEQYF
-,TRBJ2-2,TRBV7-3,-,TGTGCCAGCAGCCTAAAAGGGTTATTAGGACTACCTCCCTCCGGGGAGCTGTTTTTT,CASSLKGLLGLPPSGELFF
-,TRBJ2-1,TRBV6-6,TRBD1,TGTGCCAGCAGTACCAACAGACAGGGAAGGTCGGGTGAGCAGTTCTTC,CASSTNRQGRSGEQFF